The 24 T cell receptor beta chains presented below share a single source sample, sequenced in a study of naive and memory T cell subsets. An equimolar mix of two oligonucleotides served as the beta constant-region primer for TRBC1 and TRBC2. MiXCR, run by TCRdb on the UMI-ligation and nested PCR reads, gives a single entry per CDR3 protein. The sample lists some 83,000 distinct CDR3 sequences, around 12% occurring once. The sequencing sample was made of central memory CD4+ T cells from blood. Receptors originate from a human donor in good health.

This clonotype was recorded a few times. With a much larger clone just one base away, this may be a read error. The chain recombines TRBV6-2 or TRBV6-3 with TRBJ2-4; 7 bases fit TRBD1. V lost 2 bases to trimming and J lost 0 bases; unmatched junction nucleotides: 10. This CDR3 region has 18 residues. Germline V gene data show CDR1 as MNHEY and CDR2 as SVGEGT. The CDR3 protein is CASSYTATGPRAKNIQYF. CDR3 coding DNA: TGTGCCAGCAGTTACACCGCGACAGGGCCCCGAGCCAAAAACATTCAGTACTTC.

This clonotype was seen at least ten times. The chain carries TRBV20-1 and TRBJ2-1, with TRBD2 matching over 11 bases. This CDR3 has 12 residues. After removal of 6 bases from V and 7 bases from J, the junction contained 2 bases not matched to a gene. The germline V gene has CDR1 DFQATT and CDR2 SNEGSKA (reference sequence). CDR3 residues: CSARLAGNEQFF. DNA of the CDR3: TGCAGTGCACGACTAGCGGGAAATGAGCAGTTCTTC.

This clonotype occurred a few times. This chain links TRBV6-6 with TRBJ2-3; 8 bases match TRBD2. Trimming took 2 bases from V and 7 from J; bases not matched to a gene: 5. Germline CDR1 reads MNHNY; CDR2 reads SVGAGI (reference sequence). The CDR3 length is 14 residues. CDR3 region: CASSYKGGRNTQYF. CDR3 DNA: TGTGCCAGCAGTTACAAGGGCGGGAGGAATACGCAGTATTTT.

The genes are TRBV4-2 and TRBJ2-4; D is undetermined. V lost 0 bases and J lost 11, with 11 bases in between. Germline CDR1 and CDR2: LGHNA and YNFKEQ. The CDR3 has 13 residues. The CDR3 DNA is TGTGCCAGCAGCCAAGATAGGCAGGCCCTTCAGTACTTC. This gives the protein CASSQDRQALQYF.

The chain has TRBV5-1 and TRBJ2-7, with 7 bases aligning to TRBD1. The CDR3 covers 15 residues. Trimming at V came to 7 bases and at J to 2 bases, leaving 12 bases not matched to a gene. Germline loops: CDR1 SGHRS, CDR2 YFSETQ. The CDR3, as DNA: TGCGCCAGCTGTGTCTTGCCAGGGGGTACCTACGAGCAGTACTTC. It specifies CASCVLPGGTYEQYF.

The chain joins TRBV7-2 to TRBJ2-1; the D gene is possibly TRBD1 (6 bases). CDR1 and CDR2 (germline): SGHTA, FQGNSA. The V end lost 3 bases, the J end lost 3 bases, and 12 bases lay between the germline ends. The CDR3 runs 15 residues. CDR3 in amino acids: CASSFARGGYNEQFF. CDR3 DNA: TGTGCCAGCAGCTTCGCCCGAGGGGGCTACAATGAGCAGTTCTTC.

In its sample, this clonotype was seen many times. The J gene is TRBJ1-2, the V gene TRBV6-6; 9 bases are a match to TRBD1. The V gene's germline CDR1 is MNHNY and CDR2 SVGAGI (reference sequence). The CDR3 sequence is 13 residues long. Trimming removed 6 bases from V and 6 bases from J; junction bases left unmatched: 5. The CDR3 nucleotides are TGTGCCAGCAGCCTGGGACAGGGCAATGGCTACACCTTC. Its translation: CASSLGQGNGYTF.

J is TRBJ1-1 and V is TRBV7-2; D gene uncertain. With 4 bases removed from V and 3 bases from J, the gap between germline ends came to 18 bases. This CDR3 region has 16 residues. CDR1 is SGHTA and CDR2 is FQGNSA in the germline V gene. The CDR3 sequence: CASSSIPPVDYTEAFF. For the CDR3, the DNA is TGTGCCAGCAGCTCCATTCCCCCGGTAGACTACACTGAAGCTTTCTTT.

CDR3 region: CSASAGVTYEQYF. The DNA for the CDR3 is TGCAGTGCTAGTGCGGGAGTAACGTACGAGCAGTACTTC. This chain links TRBV20-1 with TRBJ2-7; 7 nucleotides align to TRBD2. V was pared by 3 bases and J by 4 bases, with 6 bases of the junction left unmatched. This CDR3 contains 13 residues. Looked up from germline, CDR1 is DFQATT and CDR2 is SNEGSKA (reference sequence).

The chain employs TRBV12-3 or TRBV12-4 and TRBJ2-3; 9 positions agree with TRBD2. CDR3 length equals 15 residues. The junction had 4 bases not matched to a gene; V was cut back by 3 bases and J by 3 bases. CDR3 sequence reads: CASSLAGGRTDTQYF. The DNA for the CDR3 is TGTGCCAGCAGTTTGGCGGGAGGGCGTACAGATACGCAGTATTTT.

The chain combines TRBV28 with TRBJ2-2; D could derive from TRBD1 or TRBD2 (5 bases each). In germline, CDR1 is MDHEN, CDR2 SYDVKM. This CDR3 contains 16 residues. V was trimmed by 4 bases and J by 3 bases, leaving 15 bases between them. The CDR3 protein is CASSWAALGDTGELFF. The CDR3 nucleotides are TGTGCCAGCAGTTGGGCCGCACTAGGGGACACCGGGGAGCTGTTTTTT.

The genes are TRBV6-8 and TRBJ2-1; 10 positions agree with TRBD2. V was pared by 9 bases and J by 6 bases, with 23 bases of the junction left unmatched. The CDR3 is 19 amino acids. The germline V gene encodes CDR1 MNHGY and CDR2 SAAAGT. CDR3 residues: CARNKKDTGSGRVSNEQFF. In DNA form, the CDR3 reads TGTGCCAGGAATAAGAAGGACACCGGAAGCGGGAGGGTTTCCAATGAGCAGTTCTTC.

Points on this clonotype: Since a much larger clone is just one base distant, this may be a read error. The genes are TRBV14 and TRBJ2-4; TRBD1 is a possible D gene (6 bases). The germline V gene has CDR1 SGHDN and CDR2 FVKESK. With 4 bases removed from V and 3 bases from J, the gap between germline ends came to 13 bases. CDR3 length equals 15 residues. The DNA for the CDR3 is TGTGCCAGCAGCCCTCGCCAGGGGTGCAAAAACATTCAGTACTTC. This codes for CASSPRQGCKNIQYF.

This clonotype was picked up a small number of times. This chain joins TRBV18 and TRBJ2-3; D not certain. In germline, CDR1 is KGHSH, CDR2 LQKENI. CDR3 size: 14 residues. Trimming left V 0 bases short and J 4 bases short, with 8 bases between. The CDR3 reads CASSPPGKSDTQYF. The CDR3 coding sequence is TGTGCCAGCTCACCACCCGGAAAGTCAGATACGCAGTATTTT.

This clonotype was recorded a few times. This chain connects TRBV5-4 to TRBJ2-2; 9 nucleotides line up with TRBD2. V lost 4 bases and J lost 5; bases outside the gene matches: 6. Germline values: CDR1 SGHNT, CDR2 YYREEE (reference sequence). The CDR3 runs to 15 residues. The CDR3 region is CASSVGLAMTGELFF. The CDR3 DNA sequence: TGTGCCAGCAGCGTGGGACTAGCTATGACCGGGGAGCTGTTTTTT.

This clonotype showed up many times. J is TRBJ2-2 and V is TRBV6-5, with 9 nucleotides matching TRBD1. The germline V gene has CDR1 MNHEY and CDR2 SVGAGI. Trimming at V came to 7 bases and at J to 4 bases, leaving 13 bases not matched to a gene. CDR3 length: 17 residues. DNA for the CDR3: TGTGCCAGCAAGTTAAATGCGGGACAGGGTCCCACCGGGGAGCTGTTTTTT. Residues: CASKLNAGQGPTGELFF.

This chain connects TRBV5-1 to TRBJ2-1, with 7 bases fitting TRBD1. The CDR3 loop spans 13 amino acids. From germline, CDR1 is SGHRS and CDR2 YFSETQ. V shed 4 bases, J shed 5 bases, and the junction held 3 bases outside the gene matches. The CDR3 sequence is CASSGDRHNEQFF. The CDR3 bases are TGCGCCAGCAGCGGGGACAGACACAATGAGCAGTTCTTC.

The chain uses TRBV3-1 and TRBJ1-1, with 7 bases that match TRBD1. This CDR3 is 14 amino acids long. From germline, CDR1 is LGHDT and CDR2 YNNKEL (reference sequence). V lost 5 bases to trimming and J lost 2 bases; unmatched junction nucleotides: 5. CDR3 region: CASSFRQGNTEAFF. The DNA of the CDR3 is TGTGCCAGCAGCTTTCGACAGGGAAACACTGAAGCTTTCTTT.

The rearrangement joins TRBV5-1 to TRBJ1-1, with TRBD1 as a possible D gene (5 bases). The length of the CDR3 is 14 residues. V was pared by 4 bases and J by 1 base, with 11 bases between. Germline values: CDR1 SGHRS, CDR2 YFSETQ. CDR3 sequence: CASSITTGNTEAFF. CDR3 nucleotide sequence: TGCGCCAGCAGCATAACAACAGGGAACACTGAAGCTTTCTTT.

This sequence joins TRBV20-1 and TRBJ2-3; 10 bases match TRBD2. Trimming at V came to 6 bases and at J to 2 bases, leaving 5 bases not matched to a gene. The CDR3 runs 14 residues. Germline V gene data show CDR1 as DFQATT and CDR2 as SNEGSKA (reference sequence). CDR3 coding DNA: TGCAGTGCGCGGACTAGCGGACCCACAGATACGCAGTATTTT. Translating gives CSARTSGPTDTQYF.

J is TRBJ1-5 and V is TRBV18; 7 bases agree with TRBD1. The CDR3 has 14 amino acids. The J segment lost 3 bases and the V segment lost 5 bases, leaving 4 bases of the junction unmatched. Germline assignment: CDR1 KGHSH and CDR2 LQKENI. This CDR3 reads CASSSDRLNQPQHF. The CDR3 DNA sequence: TGTGCCAGCTCATCGGACAGGCTCAATCAGCCCCAGCATTTT.

This clonotype has at least ten counts. The rearrangement uses TRBV12-3 or TRBV12-4 and TRBJ1-2; TRBD1 is a possible D gene (6 bases). The V end lost 7 bases, the J end lost 4 bases, and 13 bases lay between the germline ends. The CDR3 totals 13 residues. The CDR3 nucleotides read TGTGCCAGCACCCCGGACAGATCCTATGGCTACACCTTC. Its translation is CASTPDRSYGYTF.

The CDR3 sequence: CARTHDNNYGYTF. The CDR3 coding sequence is TGTGCCAGGACTCATGACAATAACTATGGCTACACCTTC. The V and J genes are TRBV2 and TRBJ1-2, with D uncertain. CDR3 length: 13 amino acids. Germline V gene sequence: CDR1 SNHLY, CDR2 FYNNEI. The V end was cut by 9 bases, the J end by 1 base, with 12 bases between.

This clonotype was seen only once. This chain connects TRBV3-1 to TRBJ1-2, with 7 positions matching TRBD1. After removal of 8 bases from V and 8 bases from J, the junction contained 17 bases not matched to a gene. The CDR3 has 15 amino acids. Per the germline V gene, CDR1 is LGHDT and CDR2 is YNNKEL (reference sequence). CDR3 sequence reads: CASGGDSAYSSGYTF. For the CDR3, the DNA is TGTGCCAGCGGGGGGGACAGTGCCTACTCCTCCGGCTACACCTTC.